The 2 T cell receptor beta chains given below trace back to one sample, sequenced in a study of cytomegalovirus exposure and HLA in healthy donors. Sequenced by immunoSEQ multiplex PCR; TCRdb stores in-frame clones only, minus some. This sample carries some 110,000 clones, around 89% of them seen once, and the ten largest clones take 1.5% to 2%. Sequencing was performed on PBMCs. These TCRs come from a woman under 30 in good health and CMV-seropositive.

The V and J genes are TRBV18 and TRBJ1-2; tentative D call: TRBD1 (5 bases). Germline V gene sequence: CDR1 KGHSH, CDR2 LQKENI. V was trimmed by 6 bases and J by 1 base, leaving 15 bases between them. The CDR3 runs to 15 residues. CDR3 bases: TGTGCCAGCTCCCAGAGCCAGGGAAATAACTATGGCTACACCTTC. Protein sequence: CASSQSQGNNYGYTF.

V is TRBV9 and J is TRBJ1-5; TRBD1 might be the D (6 bases). CDR1 is SGDLS and CDR2 is YYNGEE in the germline V gene. V was cut by 4 bases and J by 7 bases, with 12 bases left in between. The CDR3 has 13 amino acids. The CDR3, as DNA: TGTGCCAGCAGCCTTTCTACAGGGCAGCCCCAGCATTTT. Its translation is CASSLSTGQPQHF.